This T cell receptor (beta chain) was recorded in a study of T cell responses to AZD1222 COVID-19 vaccine. CDR1 LNHDA and CDR2 SQIVND come from the germline V gene (reference sequence). CDR3 length: 20 amino acids. Trimming removed 3 bases at V and 0 bases at J, with 21 bases between. The method was immunoSEQ multiplex PCR; TCRdb's version includes in-frame clones alone and lacks a portion of them. The sample shows roughly 70,000 clones, 79% of them seen only once. The source was peripheral blood, collected on day 0 of MenACWY control vaccination. The clonotype comes from an adult in good health. This chain uses TRBV19 with TRBJ2-6; D may be TRBD1 (5 bases). The CDR3 protein is CASSIFVMTRADSGANVLTF. Here the CDR3 DNA reads TGTGCCAGTAGTATTTTTGTGATGACCAGGGCAGACTCTGGGGCCAACGTCCTGACTTTC.